This T cell receptor beta chain was retrieved from a study of T cell repertoires in cytomegalovirus infection. General observations from the study: Carriers of CMV and the relevant HLA type were discriminated by public TCR beta frequency.

TCRdb reprocessed the reads via MiXCR and lists one record per CDR3 protein. The profile shows approximately 290,000 distinct CDR3 sequences, 20% to 30% of them singletons. Trimming cost V 5 bases and J 1 base; bases outside gene matches: 10. The CDR3 sequence is 16 residues long. Germline V lookup: CDR1 SGHTA, CDR2 FQGNSA. At least ten counts were recorded for this clonotype. The antigen remains undetermined. The sequencing input was PBMCs. This chain links TRBV7-2 with TRBJ2-7; TRBD2 matches 8 bases. This TCR derives from a human donor in good health (CMV status not recorded). Some clones in this sample may be carry-over from other donors' samples. The CDR3 DNA follows: TGTGCCAGCAGCCCTATGTCTAGCGGGCTTTCCTACGAGCAGTACTTC. This gives the protein CASSPMSSGLSYEQYF.